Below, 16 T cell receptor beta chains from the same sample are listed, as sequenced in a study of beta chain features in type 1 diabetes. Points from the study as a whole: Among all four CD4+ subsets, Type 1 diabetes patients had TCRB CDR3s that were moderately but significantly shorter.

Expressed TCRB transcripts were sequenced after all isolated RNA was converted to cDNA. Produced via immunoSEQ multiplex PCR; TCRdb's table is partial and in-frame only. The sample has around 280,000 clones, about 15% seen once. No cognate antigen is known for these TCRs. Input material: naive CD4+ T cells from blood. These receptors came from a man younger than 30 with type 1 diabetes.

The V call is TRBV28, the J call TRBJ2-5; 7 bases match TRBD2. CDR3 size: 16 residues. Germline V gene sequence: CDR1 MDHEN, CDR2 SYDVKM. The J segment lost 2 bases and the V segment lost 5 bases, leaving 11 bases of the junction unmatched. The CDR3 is CASSPQAGRGQETQYF. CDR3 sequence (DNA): TGTGCCAGCAGTCCACAAGCGGGACGAGGGCAAGAGACCCAGTACTTC. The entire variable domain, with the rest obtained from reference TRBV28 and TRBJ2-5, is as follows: DVKVTQSSRYLVKRTGEKVFLECVQDMDHENMFWYRQDPGLGLRLIYFSYDVKMKEKGDIPEGYSVSREKKERFSLILESASTNQTSMYLCASSPQAGRGQETQYFGPGTRLLVL.

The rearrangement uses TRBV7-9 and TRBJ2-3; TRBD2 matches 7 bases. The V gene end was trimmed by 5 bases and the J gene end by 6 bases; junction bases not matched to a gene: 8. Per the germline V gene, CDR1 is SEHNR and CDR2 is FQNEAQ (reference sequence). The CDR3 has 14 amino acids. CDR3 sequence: CASSMGQGGDTQYF. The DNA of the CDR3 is TGTGCCAGCAGCATGGGTCAGGGAGGGGATACGCAGTATTTT.

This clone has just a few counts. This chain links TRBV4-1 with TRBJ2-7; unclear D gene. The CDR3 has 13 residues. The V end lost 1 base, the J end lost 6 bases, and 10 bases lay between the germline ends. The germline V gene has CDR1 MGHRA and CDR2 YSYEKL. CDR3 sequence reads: CASSQAQWLEQYF. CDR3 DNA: TGCGCCAGCAGCCAAGCACAATGGCTCGAGCAGTACTTC.

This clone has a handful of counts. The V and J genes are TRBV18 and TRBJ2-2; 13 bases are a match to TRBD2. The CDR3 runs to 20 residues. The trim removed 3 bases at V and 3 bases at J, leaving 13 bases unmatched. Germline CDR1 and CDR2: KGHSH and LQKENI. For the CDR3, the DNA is TGTGCCAGCTCACCGTGGTCACCGACTAGCGGGAGGATAGACACCGGGGAGCTGTTTTTT. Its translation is CASSPWSPTSGRIDTGELFF. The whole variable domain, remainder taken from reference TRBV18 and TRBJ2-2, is NAGVMQNPRHLVRRRGQEARLRCSPMKGHSHVYWYRQLPEEGLKFMVYLQKENIIDESGMPKERFSAEFPKEGPSILRIQQVVRGDSAAYFCASSPWSPTSGRIDTGELFFGEGSRLTVL.

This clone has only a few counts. CDR3 sequence reads: CASSGTAAQDGYTF. Written as DNA, the CDR3 is TGTGCCAGCAGCGGAACAGCCGCCCAAGATGGCTACACCTTC. V and J are TRBV5-4 and TRBJ1-2; D ambiguous. V lost 4 bases and J 6 bases, leaving 16 bases between the germline ends. The germline CDR1 and CDR2 sequences are SGHNT and YYREEE (reference sequence). The CDR3 is 14 residues long.

The CDR3 coding sequence is TGTGCCAGCAGTTCAGGTCATGGGGAGCAGTTCTTC. The encoded protein is CASSSGHGEQFF. The V and J genes are TRBV28 and TRBJ2-1; no reliable D call. The CDR3 is made up of 12 amino acids. V lost 4 bases and J lost 10, with 11 bases in between. Germline CDR1 MDHEN, CDR2 SYDVKM. The entire variable domain, with the rest obtained from reference TRBV28 and TRBJ2-1, is as follows: DVKVTQSSRYLVKRTGEKVFLECVQDMDHENMFWYRQDPGLGLRLIYFSYDVKMKEKGDIPEGYSVSREKKERFSLILESASTNQTSMYLCASSSGHGEQFFGPGTRLTVL.

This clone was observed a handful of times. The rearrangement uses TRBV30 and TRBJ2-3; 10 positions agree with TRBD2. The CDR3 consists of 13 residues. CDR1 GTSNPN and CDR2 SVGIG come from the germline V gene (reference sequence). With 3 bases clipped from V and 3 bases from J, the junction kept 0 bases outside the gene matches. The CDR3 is CAWRTSGTDTQYF. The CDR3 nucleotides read TGTGCCTGGAGGACTAGCGGGACAGATACGCAGTATTTT.

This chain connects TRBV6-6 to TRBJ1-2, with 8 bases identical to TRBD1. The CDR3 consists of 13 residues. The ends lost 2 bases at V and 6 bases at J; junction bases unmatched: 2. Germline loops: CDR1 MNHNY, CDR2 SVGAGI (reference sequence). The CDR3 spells CASSYPGQDGYTF. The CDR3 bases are TGTGCCAGCAGTTACCCGGGACAGGATGGCTACACCTTC.

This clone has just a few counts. The CDR3 DNA reads as TGTGCCAGTAGTCCGCGAGGGACAGGGGGCGAGCAGTACTTC. Encoded protein: CASSPRGTGGEQYF. V gene TRBV19 combines with J gene TRBJ2-7; TRBD1 matches 11 bases. Germline trimming cut 5 bases from V and 6 bases from J; bases unmatched to any gene: 6. The CDR3 contains 14 residues. Germline assignment: CDR1 LNHDA and CDR2 SQIVND (reference sequence). The variable domain in full, completed from reference TRBV19 and TRBJ2-7, reads DGGITQSPKYLFRKEGQNVTLSCEQNLNHDAMYWYRQDPGQGLRLIYYSQIVNDFQKGDIAEGYSVSREKKESFPLTVTSAQKNPTAFYLCASSPRGTGGEQYFGPGTRLTVT.

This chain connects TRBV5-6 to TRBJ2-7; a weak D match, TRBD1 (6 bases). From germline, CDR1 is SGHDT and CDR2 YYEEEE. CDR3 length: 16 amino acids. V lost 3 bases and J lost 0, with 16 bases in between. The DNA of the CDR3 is TGTGCCAGCAGCTCCTTACGTGAGGGGGACTCCTACGAGCAGTACTTC. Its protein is CASSSLREGDSYEQYF. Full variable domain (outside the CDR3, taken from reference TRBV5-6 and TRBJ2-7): DAGVTQSPTHLIKTRGQQVTLRCSPKSGHDTVSWYQQALGQGPQFIFQYYEEEERQRGNFPDRFSGHQFPNYSSELNVNALLLGDSALYLCASSSLREGDSYEQYFGPGTRLTVT.

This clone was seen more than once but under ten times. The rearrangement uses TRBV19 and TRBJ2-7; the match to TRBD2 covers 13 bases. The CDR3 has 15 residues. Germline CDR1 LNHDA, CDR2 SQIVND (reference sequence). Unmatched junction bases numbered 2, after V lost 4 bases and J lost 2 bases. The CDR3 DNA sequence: TGTGCCAGTAGTACGGGACTAGCGGGAACCTACGAGCAGTACTTC. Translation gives CASSTGLAGTYEQYF. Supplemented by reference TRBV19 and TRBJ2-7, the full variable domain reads DGGITQSPKYLFRKEGQNVTLSCEQNLNHDAMYWYRQDPGQGLRLIYYSQIVNDFQKGDIAEGYSVSREKKESFPLTVTSAQKNPTAFYLCASSTGLAGTYEQYFGPGTRLTVT.

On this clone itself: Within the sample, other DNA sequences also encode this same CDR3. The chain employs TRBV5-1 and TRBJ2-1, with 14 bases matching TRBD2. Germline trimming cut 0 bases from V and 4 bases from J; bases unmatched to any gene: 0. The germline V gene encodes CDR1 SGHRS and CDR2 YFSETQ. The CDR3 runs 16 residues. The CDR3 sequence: CASSLGLAGGYNEQFF. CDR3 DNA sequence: TGCGCCAGCAGCTTGGGACTAGCGGGAGGGTACAATGAGCAGTTCTTC. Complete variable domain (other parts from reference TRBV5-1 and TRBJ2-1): KAGVTQTPRYLIKTRGQQVTLSCSPISGHRSVSWYQQTPGQGLQFLFEYFSETQRNKGNFPGRFSGRQFSNSRSEMNVSTLELGDSALYLCASSLGLAGGYNEQFFGPGTRLTVL.

The CDR3 here is CASSLARNGEQYF. In DNA form, the CDR3 reads TGTGCCAGCAGCTTAGCGCGGAATGGGGAGCAGTACTTC. The chain employs TRBV7-2 and TRBJ2-7, with D unresolved. Between the trimmed V and J ends, which lost 0 bases and 7 bases, there was a span of 10 bases. Germline CDR1 reads SGHTA; CDR2 reads FQGNSA. The CDR3 is 13 amino acids.

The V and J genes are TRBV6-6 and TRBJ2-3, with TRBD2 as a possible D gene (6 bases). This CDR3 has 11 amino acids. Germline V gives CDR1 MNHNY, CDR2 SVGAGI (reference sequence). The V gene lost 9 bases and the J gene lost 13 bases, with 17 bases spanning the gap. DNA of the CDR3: TGTGCCAGATTTGAGGCGGGATGGGAGTATTTT. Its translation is CARFEAGWEYF.

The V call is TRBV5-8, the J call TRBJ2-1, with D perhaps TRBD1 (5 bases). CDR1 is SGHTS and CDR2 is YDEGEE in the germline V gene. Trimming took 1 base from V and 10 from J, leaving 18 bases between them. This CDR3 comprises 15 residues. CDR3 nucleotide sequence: TGTGCCAGCAGCTTGACAGGAGTTCCCTACCGCGAGCAGTTCTTC. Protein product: CASSLTGVPYREQFF.

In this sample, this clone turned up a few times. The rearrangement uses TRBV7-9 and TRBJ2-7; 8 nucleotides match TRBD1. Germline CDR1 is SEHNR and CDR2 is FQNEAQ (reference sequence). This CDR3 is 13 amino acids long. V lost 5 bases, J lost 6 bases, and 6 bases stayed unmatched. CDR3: CASSRQGMGEQYF. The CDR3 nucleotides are TGTGCCAGCAGCAGACAGGGGATGGGCGAGCAGTACTTC.